Listed here are 2 T cell receptor beta chains from one sample, sequenced in a study of T cell responses to AZD1222 COVID-19 vaccine. TCRdb's copy holds only in-frame clones and misses some; the assay was immunoSEQ multiplex PCR. The sample includes 110,000 to 150,000 clones, around 90% seen only once; the top ten take about 1.8%. This specimen was peripheral blood, taken 28 days after the second AZD1222 dose. All receptors come from an adult who received the AZD1222 COVID-19 vaccine.

This chain joins TRBV27 and TRBJ2-1, with TRBD2 as a possible D gene (6 bases). CDR1 is MNHEY, CDR2 SMNVEV, per germline (reference sequence). V dropped 4 bases and J dropped 6 bases, with 10 bases sitting between them. CDR3 size: 13 residues. The CDR3 loop is CASSWTIGNEQFF. In nucleotides, the CDR3 is TGTGCCAGCAGTTGGACTATAGGCAATGAGCAGTTCTTC.

The chain joins TRBV5-1 to TRBJ2-3; D is uncertain. Trimming removed 0 bases from V and 0 bases from J, with 11 bases in between. Germline CDR1 and CDR2: SGHRS and YFSETQ. The CDR3 length is 16 residues. The CDR3 sequence: CASSLEARTSTDTQYF. The DNA of the CDR3 is TGCGCCAGCAGCTTGGAGGCTAGAACTAGCACAGATACGCAGTATTTT. The complete variable domain, with remaining parts taken from reference TRBV5-1 and TRBJ2-3, reads KAGVTQTPRYLIKTRGQQVTLSCSPISGHRSVSWYQQTPGQGLQFLFEYFSETQRNKGNFPGRFSGRQFSNSRSEMNVSTLELGDSALYLCASSLEARTSTDTQYFGPGTRLTVL.